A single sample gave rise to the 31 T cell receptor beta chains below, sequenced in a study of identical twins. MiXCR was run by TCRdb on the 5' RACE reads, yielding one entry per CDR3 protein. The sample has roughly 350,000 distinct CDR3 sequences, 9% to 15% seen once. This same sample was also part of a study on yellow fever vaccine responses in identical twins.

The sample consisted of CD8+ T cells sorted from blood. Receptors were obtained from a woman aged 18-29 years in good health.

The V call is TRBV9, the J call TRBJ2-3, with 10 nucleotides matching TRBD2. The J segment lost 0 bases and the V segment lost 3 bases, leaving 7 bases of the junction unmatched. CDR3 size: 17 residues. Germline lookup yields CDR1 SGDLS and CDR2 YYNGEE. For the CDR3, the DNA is TGTGCCAGCAGCGGGGAAGGACTAGCGGATAGCACAGATACGCAGTATTTT. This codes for CASSGEGLADSTDTQYF.

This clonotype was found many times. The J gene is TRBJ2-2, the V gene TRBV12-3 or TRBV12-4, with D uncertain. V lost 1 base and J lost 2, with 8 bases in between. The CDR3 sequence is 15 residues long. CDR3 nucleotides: TGTGCCAGCAGTTTAGTGGATCCCAACACCGGGGAGCTGTTTTTT. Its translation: CASSLVDPNTGELFF.

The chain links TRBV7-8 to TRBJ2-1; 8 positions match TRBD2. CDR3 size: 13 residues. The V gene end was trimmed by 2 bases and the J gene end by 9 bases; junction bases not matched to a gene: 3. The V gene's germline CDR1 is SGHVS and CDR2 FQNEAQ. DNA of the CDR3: TGTGCCAGCAGCTTACGTCGGGGGGGTGAGCAGTTCTTC. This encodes CASSLRRGGEQFF.

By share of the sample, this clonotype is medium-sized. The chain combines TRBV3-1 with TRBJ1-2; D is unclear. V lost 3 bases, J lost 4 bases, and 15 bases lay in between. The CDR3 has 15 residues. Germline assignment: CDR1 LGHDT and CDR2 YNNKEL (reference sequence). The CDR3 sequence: CASSHFGQGPYGYTF. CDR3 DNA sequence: TGTGCCAGCAGCCACTTTGGGCAAGGGCCCTATGGCTACACCTTC.

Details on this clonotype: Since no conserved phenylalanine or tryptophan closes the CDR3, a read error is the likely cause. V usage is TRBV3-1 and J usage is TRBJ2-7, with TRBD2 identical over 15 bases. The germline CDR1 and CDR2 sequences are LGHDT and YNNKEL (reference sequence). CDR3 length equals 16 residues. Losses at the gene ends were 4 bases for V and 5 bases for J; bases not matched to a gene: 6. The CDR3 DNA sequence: TGTGCCAGCAGCCCCGGGACTAGCGGGAGGTTCCACGAGCAGTACCTC. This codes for CASSPGTSGRFHEQYL.

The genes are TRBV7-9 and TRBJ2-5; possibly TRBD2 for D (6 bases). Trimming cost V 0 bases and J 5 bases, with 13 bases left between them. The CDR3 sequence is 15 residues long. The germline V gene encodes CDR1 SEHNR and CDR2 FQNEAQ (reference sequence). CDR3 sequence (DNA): TGTGCCAGCAGCTTAGCCAGCCGGGGGTGGGAGACCCAGTACTTC. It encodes CASSLASRGWETQYF.

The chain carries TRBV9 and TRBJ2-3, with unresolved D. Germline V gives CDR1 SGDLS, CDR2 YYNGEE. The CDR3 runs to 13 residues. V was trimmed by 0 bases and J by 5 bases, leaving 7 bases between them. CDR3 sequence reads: CASSVGFLDTQYF. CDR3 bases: TGTGCCAGCAGCGTAGGTTTCCTAGATACGCAGTATTTT.

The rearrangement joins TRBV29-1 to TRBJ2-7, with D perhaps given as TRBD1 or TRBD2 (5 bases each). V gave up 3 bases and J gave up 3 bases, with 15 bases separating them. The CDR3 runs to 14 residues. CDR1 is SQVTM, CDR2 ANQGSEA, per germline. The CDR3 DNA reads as TGCAGCGTTGAGGTTAGGGACGGTAACTACGAGCAGTACTTC. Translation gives CSVEVRDGNYEQYF.

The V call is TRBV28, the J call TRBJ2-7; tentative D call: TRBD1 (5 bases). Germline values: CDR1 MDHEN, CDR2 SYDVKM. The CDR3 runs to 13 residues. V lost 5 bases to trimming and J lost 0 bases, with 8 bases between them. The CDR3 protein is CASSGHNSYEQYF. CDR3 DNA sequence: TGTGCCAGCAGTGGACACAACTCCTACGAGCAGTACTTC. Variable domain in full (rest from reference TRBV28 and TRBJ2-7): DVKVTQSSRYLVKRTGEKVFLECVQDMDHENMFWYRQDPGLGLRLIYFSYDVKMKEKGDIPEGYSVSREKKERFSLILESASTNQTSMYLCASSGHNSYEQYFGPGTRLTVT.

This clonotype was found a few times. CDR3 sequence (DNA): TGTGCCAGCAGTTCGCGGGGTGACACAGATACGCAGTATTTT. This codes for CASSSRGDTDTQYF. V gene TRBV28 combines with J gene TRBJ2-3; D perhaps matches TRBD2 (6 bases). Trimming removed 4 bases from V and 2 bases from J, with 10 bases in between. The CDR3 runs to 14 residues. Germline V gives CDR1 MDHEN, CDR2 SYDVKM. Full variable domain (missing parts from reference TRBV28 and TRBJ2-3): DVKVTQSSRYLVKRTGEKVFLECVQDMDHENMFWYRQDPGLGLRLIYFSYDVKMKEKGDIPEGYSVSREKKERFSLILESASTNQTSMYLCASSSRGDTDTQYFGPGTRLTVL.

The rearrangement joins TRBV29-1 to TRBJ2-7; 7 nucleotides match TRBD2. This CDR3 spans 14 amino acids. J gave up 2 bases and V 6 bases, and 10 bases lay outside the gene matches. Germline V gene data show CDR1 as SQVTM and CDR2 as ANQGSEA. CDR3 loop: CSVGSGESTYEQYF. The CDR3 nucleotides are TGCAGCGTAGGCAGCGGGGAGAGTACCTACGAGCAGTACTTC.

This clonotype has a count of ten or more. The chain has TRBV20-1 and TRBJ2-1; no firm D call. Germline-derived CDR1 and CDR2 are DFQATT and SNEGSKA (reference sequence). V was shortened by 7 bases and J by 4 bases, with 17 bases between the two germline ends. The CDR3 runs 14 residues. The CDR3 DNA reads TGCAGTGTTCTTTCGACCAAAGAATACAATGAGCAGTTCTTC. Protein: CSVLSTKEYNEQFF.

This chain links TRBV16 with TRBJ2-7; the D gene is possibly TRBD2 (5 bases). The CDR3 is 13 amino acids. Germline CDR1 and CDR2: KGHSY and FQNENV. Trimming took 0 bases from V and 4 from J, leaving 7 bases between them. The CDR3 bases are TGTGCCAGCAGCCAATCCCCGGGGTACGAGCAGTACGTC. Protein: CASSQSPGYEQYV.

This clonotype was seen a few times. The CDR3, as DNA: TGCGCCAGCAGCCAAGGGTCTAGCAGATCCTACGAGCAGTACTTC. This gives the protein CASSQGSSRSYEQYF. The chain carries TRBV4-1 and TRBJ2-7, with TRBD2 as a possible D gene (5 bases). The CDR3 spans 15 residues. V was cut by 1 base and J by 1 base, with 11 bases left in between. Looked up from germline, CDR1 is MGHRA and CDR2 is YSYEKL.

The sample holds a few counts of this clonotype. CDR3 in DNA: TGTGCCAGCAGCTTAGAGTTGGGTCCAGCCCGGGAGCAGTTCTTC. Amino acid sequence: CASSLELGPAREQFF. The genes are TRBV7-2 and TRBJ2-1; D gene unclear. CDR3 length: 15 amino acids. Between the trimmed V and J ends, which lost 1 base and 10 bases, there was a span of 17 bases. Germline V lookup: CDR1 SGHTA, CDR2 FQGNSA.

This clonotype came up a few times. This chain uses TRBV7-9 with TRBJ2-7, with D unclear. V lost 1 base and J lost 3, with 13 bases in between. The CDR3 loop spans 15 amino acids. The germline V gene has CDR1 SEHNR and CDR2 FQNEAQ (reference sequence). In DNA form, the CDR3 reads TGTGCCAGCAGCTTAGAAGGGCACTTCCTCTACGAGCAGTACTTC. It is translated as CASSLEGHFLYEQYF.

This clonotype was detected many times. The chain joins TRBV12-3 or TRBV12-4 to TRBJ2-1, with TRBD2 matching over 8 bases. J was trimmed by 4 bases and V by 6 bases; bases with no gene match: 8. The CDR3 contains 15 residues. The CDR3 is CASSLAGGGYNEQFF. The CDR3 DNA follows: TGTGCCAGCAGCCTTGCGGGGGGTGGGTACAATGAGCAGTTCTTC.

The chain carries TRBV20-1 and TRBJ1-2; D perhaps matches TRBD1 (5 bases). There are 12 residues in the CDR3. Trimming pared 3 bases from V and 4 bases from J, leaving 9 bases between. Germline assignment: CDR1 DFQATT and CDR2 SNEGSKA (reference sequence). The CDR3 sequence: CSARGLPYGYTF. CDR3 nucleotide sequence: TGCAGTGCTAGGGGACTGCCCTATGGCTACACCTTC.

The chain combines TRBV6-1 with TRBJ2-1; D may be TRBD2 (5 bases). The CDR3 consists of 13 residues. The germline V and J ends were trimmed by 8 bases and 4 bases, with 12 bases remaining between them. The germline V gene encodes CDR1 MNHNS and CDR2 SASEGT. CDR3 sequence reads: CASEREWYNEQFF. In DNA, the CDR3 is TGTGCCAGCGAACGGGAATGGTACAATGAGCAGTTCTTC.

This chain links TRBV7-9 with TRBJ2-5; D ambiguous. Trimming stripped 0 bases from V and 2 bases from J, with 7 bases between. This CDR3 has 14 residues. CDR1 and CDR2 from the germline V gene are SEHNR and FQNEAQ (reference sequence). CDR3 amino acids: CASSLAVSQETQYF. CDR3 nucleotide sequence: TGTGCCAGCAGCTTAGCGGTCAGTCAAGAGACCCAGTACTTC.

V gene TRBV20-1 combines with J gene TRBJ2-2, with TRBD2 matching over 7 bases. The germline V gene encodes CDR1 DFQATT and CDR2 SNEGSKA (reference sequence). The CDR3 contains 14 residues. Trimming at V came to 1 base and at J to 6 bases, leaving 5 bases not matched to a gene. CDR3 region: CSARVGRESGELFF. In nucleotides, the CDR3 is TGCAGTGCTAGAGTGGGGCGGGAGTCCGGGGAGCTGTTTTTT.

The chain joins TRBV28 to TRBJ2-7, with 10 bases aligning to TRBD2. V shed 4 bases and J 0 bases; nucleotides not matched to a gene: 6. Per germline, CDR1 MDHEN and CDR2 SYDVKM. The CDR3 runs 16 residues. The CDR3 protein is CASSSQTSGFSYEQYF. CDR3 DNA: TGTGCCAGCAGTTCGCAGACTAGCGGGTTCTCCTACGAGCAGTACTTC.

The DNA for the CDR3 is TGTGCCAGCAACCCAGTCGTATCGCGAGAGACCCAGTACTTC. This translates into CASNPVVSRETQYF. The chain carries TRBV7-8 and TRBJ2-5; D unclear. The CDR3 length is 14 residues. Per germline, CDR1 SGHVS and CDR2 FQNEAQ. V was clipped by 7 bases and J by 4 bases, with 16 bases between them.

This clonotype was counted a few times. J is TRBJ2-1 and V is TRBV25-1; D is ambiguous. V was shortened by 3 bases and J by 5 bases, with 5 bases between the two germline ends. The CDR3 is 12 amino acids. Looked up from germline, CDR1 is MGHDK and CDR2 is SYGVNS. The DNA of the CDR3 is TGTGCCAGCAGTGAGCCAGACAATGAGCAGTTCTTC. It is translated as CASSEPDNEQFF.

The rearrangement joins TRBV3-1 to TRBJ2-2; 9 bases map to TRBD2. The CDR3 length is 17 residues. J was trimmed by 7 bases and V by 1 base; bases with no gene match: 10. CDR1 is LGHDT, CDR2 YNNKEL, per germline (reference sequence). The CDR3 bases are TGTGCCAGCAGCCAAGGGGGGCGGGAGGGCCGACGCGGGGAGCTGTTTTTT. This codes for CASSQGGREGRRGELFF.

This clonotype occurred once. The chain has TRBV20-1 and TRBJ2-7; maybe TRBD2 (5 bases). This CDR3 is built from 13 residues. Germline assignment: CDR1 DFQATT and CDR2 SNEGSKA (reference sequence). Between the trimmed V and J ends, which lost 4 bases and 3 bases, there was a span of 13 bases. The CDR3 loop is CSATEDRFYEQYF. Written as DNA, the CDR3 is TGCAGTGCTACGGAGGACCGATTCTACGAGCAGTACTTC.

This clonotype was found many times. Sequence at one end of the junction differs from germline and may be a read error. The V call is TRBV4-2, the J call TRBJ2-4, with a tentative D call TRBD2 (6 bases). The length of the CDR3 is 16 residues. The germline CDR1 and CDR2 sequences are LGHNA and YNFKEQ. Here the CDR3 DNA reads TGTGCCAGCAGCAAAGAGCATAGCGGAGACCCTAATATTCAGTACTTC. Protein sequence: CASSKEHSGDPNIQYF.

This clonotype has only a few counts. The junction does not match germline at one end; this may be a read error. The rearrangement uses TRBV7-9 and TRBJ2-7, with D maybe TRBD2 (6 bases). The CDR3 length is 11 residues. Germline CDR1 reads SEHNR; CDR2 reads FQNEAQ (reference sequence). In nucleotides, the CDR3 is TGTGCCAGCAGCCTTAGCGGATTCCTAGACTTC. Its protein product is CASSLSGFLDF.

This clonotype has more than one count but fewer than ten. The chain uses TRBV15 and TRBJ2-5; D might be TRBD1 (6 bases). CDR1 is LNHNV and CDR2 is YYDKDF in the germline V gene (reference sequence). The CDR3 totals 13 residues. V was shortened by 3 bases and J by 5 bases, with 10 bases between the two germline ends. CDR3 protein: CATSSHREETQYF. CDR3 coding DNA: TGTGCCACCAGCAGTCACAGGGAGGAGACCCAGTACTTC.

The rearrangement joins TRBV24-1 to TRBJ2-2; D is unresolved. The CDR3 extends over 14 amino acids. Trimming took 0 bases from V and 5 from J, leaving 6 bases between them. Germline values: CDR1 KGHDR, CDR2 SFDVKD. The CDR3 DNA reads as TGTGCCACCAGTGATTTGAACCTAACCGGGGAGCTGTTTTTT. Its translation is CATSDLNLTGELFF.

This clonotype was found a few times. The CDR3 DNA sequence: TGTGCCACCGGGATGACCTGGGGTGAGCAGTTCTTC. This gives the protein CATGMTWGEQFF. V and J are TRBV24-1 and TRBJ2-1; D remains ambiguous. This CDR3 spans 12 amino acids. With 9 bases removed from V and 9 bases from J, the gap between germline ends came to 14 bases. Per germline, CDR1 KGHDR and CDR2 SFDVKD.